Detailed here is one TCR beta chain. No antigen is known for it. The ends were cut back, 3 bases at V and 5 bases at J, with 11 bases in the middle. Germline V lookup: CDR1 DFQATT, CDR2 SNEGSKA (reference sequence). CDR3 size: 13 residues. The sample originates from a study of T cell repertoires in aging, cancer and after chemotherapy. Study-level background: Six age groups, ranging from 30 or younger to 70 or older, included the donors. Patients with chronic lymphocytic leukemia were sampled before and after fludarabine- or bendamustine-based chemotherapy.

TRB rearrangements spanning V, D and J were amplified using mixed TRB-A/B primers. TCRdb reanalysed the multiplex PCR reads using MiXCR and keeps one entry per CDR3 protein. This table holds 550 to 700 distinct CDR3 sequences, approximately 21% found once. TCR beta rearrangements were amplified from peripheral blood genomic DNA. Study results and limitations: Median generation probability rose over the chemotherapy interval in each cancer cohort, suggesting rebound thymic output.

The receptor's source is a human donor with a blood cancer. Sequencing input: blood. The chain is built from TRBV20-1 and TRBJ1-5; D perhaps matches TRBD1 (5 bases). DNA for the CDR3: TGCAGTGCTAGGTCGACAGTCTATCAGCCCCAGCATTTT. Protein product: CSARSTVYQPQHF.